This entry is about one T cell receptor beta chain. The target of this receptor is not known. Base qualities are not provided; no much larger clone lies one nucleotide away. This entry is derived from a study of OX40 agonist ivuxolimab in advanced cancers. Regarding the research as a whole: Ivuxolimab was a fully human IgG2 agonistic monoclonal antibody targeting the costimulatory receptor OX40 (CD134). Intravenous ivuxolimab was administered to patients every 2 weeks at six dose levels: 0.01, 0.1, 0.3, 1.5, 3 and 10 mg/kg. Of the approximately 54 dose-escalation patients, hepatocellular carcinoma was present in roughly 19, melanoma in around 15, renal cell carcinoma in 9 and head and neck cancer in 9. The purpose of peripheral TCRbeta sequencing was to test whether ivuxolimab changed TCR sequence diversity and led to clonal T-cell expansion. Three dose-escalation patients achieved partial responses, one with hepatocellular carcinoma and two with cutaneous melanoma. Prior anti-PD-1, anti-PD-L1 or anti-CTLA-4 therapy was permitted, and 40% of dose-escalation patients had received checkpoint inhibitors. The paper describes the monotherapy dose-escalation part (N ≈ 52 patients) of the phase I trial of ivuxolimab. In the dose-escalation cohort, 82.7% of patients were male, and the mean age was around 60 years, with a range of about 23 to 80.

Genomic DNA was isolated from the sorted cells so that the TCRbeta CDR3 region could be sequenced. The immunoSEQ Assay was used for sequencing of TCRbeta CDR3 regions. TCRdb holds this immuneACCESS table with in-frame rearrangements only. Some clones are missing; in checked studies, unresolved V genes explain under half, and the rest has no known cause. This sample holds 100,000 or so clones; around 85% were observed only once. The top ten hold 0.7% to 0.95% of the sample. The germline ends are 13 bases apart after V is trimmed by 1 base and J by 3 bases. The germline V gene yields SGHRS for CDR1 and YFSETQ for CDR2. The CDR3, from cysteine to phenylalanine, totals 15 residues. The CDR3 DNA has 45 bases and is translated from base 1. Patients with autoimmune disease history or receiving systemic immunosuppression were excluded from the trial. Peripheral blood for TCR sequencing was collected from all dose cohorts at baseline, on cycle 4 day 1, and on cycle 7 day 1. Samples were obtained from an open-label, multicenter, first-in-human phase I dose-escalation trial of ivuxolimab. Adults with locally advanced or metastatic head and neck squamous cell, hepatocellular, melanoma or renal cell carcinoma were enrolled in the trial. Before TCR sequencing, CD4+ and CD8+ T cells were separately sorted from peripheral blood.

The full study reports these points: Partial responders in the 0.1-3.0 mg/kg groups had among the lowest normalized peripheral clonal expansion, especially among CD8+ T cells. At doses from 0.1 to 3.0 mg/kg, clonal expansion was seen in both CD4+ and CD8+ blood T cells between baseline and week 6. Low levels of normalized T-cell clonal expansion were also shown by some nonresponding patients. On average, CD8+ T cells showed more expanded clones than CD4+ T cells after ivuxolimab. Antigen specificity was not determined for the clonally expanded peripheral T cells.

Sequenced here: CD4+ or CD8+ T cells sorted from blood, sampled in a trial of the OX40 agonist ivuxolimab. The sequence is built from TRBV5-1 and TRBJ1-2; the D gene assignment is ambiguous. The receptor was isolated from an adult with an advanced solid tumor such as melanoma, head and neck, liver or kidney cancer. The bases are TGCGCCAGCAGCTTGTTCTACAGTGGGGACTATGGCTACACCTTC. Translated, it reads CASSLFYSGDYGYTF.